Sequencing of this T cell receptor (beta chain) was carried out in a study of blood T cell repertoires in COVID-19. Study-wide context: The cDNA or gDNA used as material had been derived from T cells, B-cell-depleted T cells, or PBMCs.

Profiling relied on immunoSEQ multiplex PCR, and the TCRdb table lists in-frame clones only, not all of them. The table includes over 110,000 clones, about nine tenths detected once. The CDR3 is 13 residues long. V lost 5 bases to trimming and J lost 3 bases, with 10 bases between them. This chain uses TRBV12-3 or TRBV12-4 with TRBJ1-1; D remains unclear. The specimen was peripheral blood. The source of this sequence is a human donor in a cohort sampled during active COVID-19. CDR3 sequence: CASSPRRDTEAFF. The CDR3, as DNA: TGTGCCAGCAGTCCTCGCCGGGACACTGAAGCTTTCTTT.